The next 19 T cell receptor beta chains were all read from a single sample in a study of beta chain features in type 1 diabetes. Sequencing targeted expressed TCRB transcripts, as all isolated RNA had been reverse transcribed. Data came from immunoSEQ multiplex PCR; TCRdb stores just in-frame clones and leaves some out. This table has 200,000 to 250,000 clones, more than 9% appearing once. The specimen was naive CD4+ T cells from blood. Receptor source: a woman aged 18 to 35 in good health.

The V and J genes are TRBV2 and TRBJ2-7, with D hard to call. With 5 bases removed from V and 0 bases from J, the gap between germline ends came to 14 bases. Germline assignment: CDR1 SNHLY and CDR2 FYNNEI. CDR3 length: 15 residues. CDR3 sequence (DNA): TGTGCCAGCAGTCGAACCATACCGAGCTCCTACGAGCAGTACTTC. Its protein product is CASSRTIPSSYEQYF.

This clone has more than one count but fewer than ten. This chain joins TRBV30 and TRBJ2-5; TRBD1 aligns across 8 bases. The DNA matches TRBJ2-7 better at its end, which makes the J call doubtful. CDR3 length: 14 amino acids. From germline, CDR1 is GTSNPN and CDR2 SVGIG (reference sequence). The DNA for the CDR3 is TGTGCCTGGAGTGTCGGGACAGGACCATACGAGCAGTACTTC. Translation gives CAWSVGTGPYEQYF.

The genes are TRBV11-2 and TRBJ2-7, with a weak D call TRBD1 (6 bases). The CDR3 consists of 13 residues. V was cut by 4 bases and J by 1 base, with 8 bases left in between. Germline lookup yields CDR1 SGHAT and CDR2 FQNNGV. CDR3 bases: TGTGCCAGCAGCTATCAGGGGTCCTACGAGCAGTACTTC. Protein sequence: CASSYQGSYEQYF.

This clone was picked up a small number of times. The genes are TRBV6-5 and TRBJ2-2; possible D gene TRBD1, 6 bases. The CDR3 has 15 amino acids. Germline V gene sequence: CDR1 MNHEY, CDR2 SVGAGI. V shed 2 bases and J shed 0 bases, with 7 bases lying between them. CDR3 nucleotide sequence: TGTGCCAGCAGTTACGACAGGTCGAACACCGGGGAGCTGTTTTTT. Protein sequence: CASSYDRSNTGELFF.

The chain is built from TRBV19 and TRBJ2-5; TRBD1 matches at 9 bases. The trim removed 5 bases at V and 0 bases at J, leaving 4 bases unmatched. The CDR3 covers 15 residues. Germline loops: CDR1 LNHDA, CDR2 SQIVND (reference sequence). CDR3 loop: CASSGGQGNQETQYF. Here the CDR3 DNA reads TGTGCCAGTAGTGGCGGACAGGGGAACCAAGAGACCCAGTACTTC.

The chain has TRBV7-9 and TRBJ2-1; D is unclear. The ends were cut back, 1 base at V and 2 bases at J, with 3 bases in the middle. This CDR3 has 13 residues. CDR1 and CDR2 (germline): SEHNR, FQNEAQ (reference sequence). CDR3 in DNA: TGTGCCAGCAGCTTAGGCGCCTACAATGAGCAGTTCTTC. Translation: CASSLGAYNEQFF.

V is TRBV14 and J is TRBJ2-2, with D maybe TRBD1 (5 bases). Trimming took off 0 bases at V and 1 base at J, with 9 bases between the two ends. The V gene's germline CDR1 is SGHDN and CDR2 FVKESK. This CDR3 has 16 residues. Here the CDR3 reads CASSQDLGQNTGELFF. The CDR3 DNA sequence: TGTGCCAGCAGCCAAGATTTAGGACAGAACACCGGGGAGCTGTTTTTT.

This chain connects TRBV5-1 to TRBJ2-1, with D possibly TRBD2 on 6 matching bases. The germline V gene encodes CDR1 SGHRS and CDR2 YFSETQ. The CDR3 extends over 14 amino acids. The V and J ends lost 9 bases and 0 bases respectively, with 13 bases between them. The CDR3 DNA sequence: TGCGCCATAGGTACCGGGGGCTCCTACAATGAGCAGTTCTTC. Amino acid sequence: CAIGTGGSYNEQFF.

This clone was seen only a few times. The chain carries TRBV28 and TRBJ1-2; 11 bases agree with TRBD1. The CDR3 loop spans 16 amino acids. V lost 4 bases and J lost 4; bases outside the gene matches: 8. The germline gives CDR1 MDHEN, CDR2 SYDVKM. The CDR3 here is CASSSGTGGVGYGYTF. The CDR3 DNA reads as TGTGCCAGCAGTTCCGGGACAGGGGGAGTTGGCTATGGCTACACCTTC.

The chain joins TRBV27 to TRBJ1-2; D is undetermined. The germline CDR1 and CDR2 sequences are MNHEY and SMNVEV (reference sequence). Trimming removed 2 bases from V and 0 bases from J, with 10 bases in between. The CDR3 is made up of 15 amino acids. The chain's CDR3 is CASSLAPGTNYGYTF. The CDR3 nucleotides read TGTGCCAGCAGTTTAGCTCCGGGGACTAACTATGGCTACACCTTC.

A few counts support this clone. V usage is TRBV27 and J usage is TRBJ2-7; D is unclear. The CDR3 covers 14 residues. V lost 5 bases to trimming and J lost 6 bases, with 17 bases between them. Germline values: CDR1 MNHEY, CDR2 SMNVEV (reference sequence). The CDR3 loop reads CASSPTKYSFEQYF. As DNA, the CDR3 is TGTGCCAGCAGTCCCACGAAGTATAGTTTCGAGCAGTACTTC.

V is TRBV5-1 and J is TRBJ2-1; 8 positions agree with TRBD1. Germline values: CDR1 SGHRS, CDR2 YFSETQ. With 0 bases clipped from V and 5 bases from J, the junction kept 7 bases outside the gene matches. This CDR3 comprises 16 residues. CDR3 residues: CASSLGGQGRDNEQFF. In DNA form, the CDR3 reads TGCGCCAGCAGCTTGGGCGGACAGGGTCGGGACAATGAGCAGTTCTTC. The whole variable domain, remainder taken from reference TRBV5-1 and TRBJ2-1, is KAGVTQTPRYLIKTRGQQVTLSCSPISGHRSVSWYQQTPGQGLQFLFEYFSETQRNKGNFPGRFSGRQFSNSRSEMNVSTLELGDSALYLCASSLGGQGRDNEQFFGPGTRLTVL.

This clone turned up a few times. The chain employs TRBV27 and TRBJ2-5, with D perhaps matching TRBD1 (6 bases). V shed 2 bases and J shed 4 bases, with 20 bases lying between them. This CDR3 spans 17 amino acids. The V gene's germline CDR1 is MNHEY and CDR2 SMNVEV (reference sequence). The DNA of the CDR3 is TGTGCCAGCAGTTTAAGGGGTGCGGACAGAGGCCCAGAGACCCAGTACTTC. Its translation is CASSLRGADRGPETQYF.

Only a few counts were recorded for this clone. V gene TRBV7-9 combines with J gene TRBJ2-1; 10 nucleotides line up with TRBD2. Germline CDR1 SEHNR, CDR2 FQNEAQ (reference sequence). With V trimmed by 5 bases and J by 9 bases, 10 bases remained unmatched. This CDR3 has 15 amino acids. Here the CDR3 reads CASSNGLAVDGEQFF. CDR3 sequence (DNA): TGTGCCAGCAGCAACGGACTAGCGGTAGACGGTGAGCAGTTCTTC.

The gene calls are TRBV19 and TRBJ1-1; D is uncertain. Germline-derived CDR1 and CDR2 are LNHDA and SQIVND (reference sequence). This CDR3 is built from 14 residues. V was trimmed by 3 bases and J by 0 bases, leaving 8 bases between them. CDR3 nucleotide sequence: TGTGCCAGTAGTATTCCAGGTATGAACACTGAAGCTTTCTTT. Translation: CASSIPGMNTEAFF.

The rearrangement uses TRBV7-9 and TRBJ2-1; TRBD2 matches at 14 bases. The germline V gene has CDR1 SEHNR and CDR2 FQNEAQ (reference sequence). V trimming: 5 bases; J trimming: 5 bases; junction bases outside the gene matches: 2. This CDR3 is 15 amino acids long. CDR3 residues: CASSQTSGGDNEQFF. CDR3 DNA sequence: TGTGCCAGCAGCCAGACTAGCGGGGGGGACAATGAGCAGTTCTTC.

A few counts support this clone. The chain links TRBV5-1 to TRBJ2-2; TRBD2 matches at 7 bases. The CDR3 consists of 15 residues. Trimming removed 2 bases from V and 1 base from J; junction bases left unmatched: 2. CDR1 is SGHRS, CDR2 YFSETQ, per germline. The DNA for the CDR3 is TGCGCCAGCAGCTTCGGCGGGGGGAACACCGGGGAGCTGTTTTTT. It codes for CASSFGGGNTGELFF.

This chain uses TRBV12-2 with TRBJ2-4; the table's D call of TRBD2 was not tested on the DNA. TRBV12-2 is described as a pseudogene. There are 15 residues in the CDR3. The CDR3 DNA reads as TGTGCAAGTCGCTTACTCGGGGGGGCCAAAAACATTCAGTACTTC. This encodes CASRLLGGAKNIQYF.

This clone was detected a few times. V is TRBV5-1 and J is TRBJ1-3; 8 bases match TRBD1. The CDR3 is 16 amino acids. The junction had 5 bases not matched to a gene; V was cut back by 0 bases and J by 3 bases. The germline V gene has CDR1 SGHRS and CDR2 YFSETQ. The CDR3 DNA reads TGCGCCAGCAGCTTGGAGCAGGGGGCGTTTGGAAACACCATATATTTT. The encoded protein is CASSLEQGAFGNTIYF.